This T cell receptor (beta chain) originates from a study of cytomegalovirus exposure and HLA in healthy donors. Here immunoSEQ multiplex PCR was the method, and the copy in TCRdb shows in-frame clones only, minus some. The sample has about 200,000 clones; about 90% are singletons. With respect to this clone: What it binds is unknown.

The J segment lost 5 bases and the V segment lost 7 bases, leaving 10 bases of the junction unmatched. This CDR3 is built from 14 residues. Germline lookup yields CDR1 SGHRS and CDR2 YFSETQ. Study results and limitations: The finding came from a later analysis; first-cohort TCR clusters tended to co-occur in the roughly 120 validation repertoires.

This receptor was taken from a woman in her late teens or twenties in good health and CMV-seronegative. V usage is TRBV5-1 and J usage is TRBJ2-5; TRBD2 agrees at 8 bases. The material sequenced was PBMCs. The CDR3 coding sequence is TGCGCCAGCTCCGGGGGGGGAATCGGGGAGACCCAGTACTTC. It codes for CASSGGGIGETQYF.